The 5 T cell receptor beta chains reported below all come from one sample, sequenced in a study of Ad26.COV2.S vaccination and SARS-CoV-2 variants. Produced via immunoSEQ multiplex PCR; TCRdb's table is partial and in-frame only. Of some 640,000 clones in the sample, roughly 90% are singletons; the top ten hold around 1.5%. This sample's treatment: approximately 18 received Ad26.COV2.S at low or high dose, single or two shots; a few received placebo; per-sample allocation not given. At day 63 after the first vaccine or placebo injection, samples were drawn. Sample: peripheral blood, taken in a trial of Ad26.COV2.S vaccine versus placebo. The source of these receptors is a person aged 18-65 years who received the Ad26.COV2.S COVID-19 vaccine or a placebo.

The J gene is TRBJ2-5, the V gene TRBV11-2; 9 bases line up with TRBD1. Germline V gives CDR1 SGHAT, CDR2 FQNNGV. Losses at the gene ends were 5 bases for V and 5 bases for J; bases not matched to a gene: 6. The CDR3 loop spans 14 amino acids. The CDR3 reads CASSKTGGEETQYF. The CDR3 coding sequence is TGTGCCAGCAGCAAAACAGGGGGCGAGGAGACCCAGTACTTC.

This clone was seen a single time. This chain joins TRBV6-5 and TRBJ1-2, with TRBD1 identical over 10 bases. The length of the CDR3 is 14 residues. CDR1 MNHEY and CDR2 SVGAGI come from the germline V gene. V was pared by 8 bases and J by 4 bases, with 7 bases of the junction left unmatched. The CDR3 DNA is TGTGCCAGCGCCGACAGGGGGCTTGGCTATGGCTACACCTTC. Protein product: CASADRGLGYGYTF.

The rearrangement uses TRBV5-8 and TRBJ1-5; no firm D call. Germline values: CDR1 SGHTS, CDR2 YDEGEE. This CDR3 is built from 13 residues. V shed 4 bases and J shed 3 bases, with 8 bases lying between them. The CDR3 coding sequence is TGTGCCAGCAGCGCCCCTCTCAATCAGCCCCAGCATTTT. It translates to CASSAPLNQPQHF.

The chain carries TRBV13 and TRBJ1-2; D gene ambiguous. Between the trimmed V and J ends, which lost 6 bases and 5 bases, there was a span of 13 bases. Germline V gene lookup returns CDR1 PRHDT and CDR2 FYEKMQ (reference sequence). The CDR3 length is 13 residues. In DNA form, the CDR3 reads TGTGCCAGCAGGACAAGGGTTGGGTATGGCTACACCTTC. Translation gives CASRTRVGYGYTF.

The V and J genes are TRBV19 and TRBJ2-1; the D is unclear. CDR1 is LNHDA, CDR2 SQIVND, per germline (reference sequence). CDR3 length: 15 residues. V was shortened by 6 bases and J by 0 bases, with 12 bases between the two germline ends. Here the CDR3 DNA reads TGTGCCAGTAGCTCCGAGCATCACTCCTACAATGAGCAGTTCTTC. Amino acids: CASSSEHHSYNEQFF.